This T cell receptor beta chain was obtained from a study of blood T cell repertoires in COVID-19. Across the whole study: Sample material is recorded as cDNA or gDNA derived from T cells, B-cell-depleted T cells, or PBMCs.

The V end was cut by 2 bases, the J end by 6 bases, with 15 bases between. The CDR3 has 14 residues. The germline gives CDR1 SQVTM, CDR2 ANQGSEA. This clone was found a few times. Sequenced by immunoSEQ multiplex PCR; TCRdb stores in-frame clones only, minus some. This table has about 120,000 clones, around 80% appearing once. The chain carries TRBV29-1 and TRBJ2-3; a possible D gene is TRBD2 (6 bases). The sequence derives from a man aged 55 to 70 with active or convalescent COVID-19. The sample comprised peripheral blood. In nucleotides, the CDR3 is TGCAGCGTTGAAATGGGGGGTTCGGGCGATACGCAGTATTTT. This sequence encodes CSVEMGGSGDTQYF.